One sample yielded the 3 T cell receptor beta chains listed below, sequenced in a study of graft-versus-host responses after intestinal transplantation. Their antigens are not known. The repertoire was sequenced with immunoSEQ multiplex PCR; TCRdb's copy has only in-frame clones and lacks some. The repertoire holds 80,000 to 100,000 clones, over 80% seen once, with about 17% in the top ten. The material was unstimulated CD8+ T cells sorted from spleen or lymph node cells, obtained before intestinal transplant. These receptors were obtained from a human donor who received an intestinal transplant.

The chain uses TRBV6-5 and TRBJ1-6; D is unresolved. Germline V gene sequence: CDR1 MNHEY, CDR2 SVGAGI. The CDR3 is 13 amino acids. V lost 5 bases to trimming and J lost 8 bases, with 10 bases between them. The CDR3 coding sequence is TGTGCCAGCAGTGAAGACAAGGATTCACCCCTCCACTTT. It translates to CASSEDKDSPLHF.

J is TRBJ2-3 and V is TRBV27; the D gene is possibly TRBD1 (6 bases). V was pared by 5 bases and J by 2 bases, with 14 bases between. This CDR3 has 15 residues. Germline lookup yields CDR1 MNHEY and CDR2 SMNVEV (reference sequence). The CDR3, as DNA: TGTGCCAGCAGTCAAAAATGGACAGACACAGATACGCAGTATTTT. Amino acid sequence: CASSQKWTDTDTQYF.

V usage is TRBV6-5 and J usage is TRBJ2-7; D uncertain. CDR1 is MNHEY, CDR2 SVGAGI, per germline. This CDR3 is 12 amino acids long. V shed 7 bases and J shed 0 bases, with 7 bases lying between them. CDR3 sequence (DNA): TGTGCCAGCAAGGGCGTCTCCTACGAGCAGTACTTC. Its protein is CASKGVSYEQYF.